Below, 30 T cell receptor beta chains from the same sample are listed, as sequenced in a study of PD-1 blockade in classical Hodgkin lymphoma. Profiling relied on immunoSEQ multiplex PCR, and the TCRdb table lists in-frame clones only, not all of them. This repertoire shows 10,000 to 15,000 clones, 85% to 90% found once; its top ten account for more than 0.4%. Every patient relapsed after autologous stem cell transplantation, and brentuximab vedotin exposure varied. Using magnetic negative selection, the CD4+ T cells were separated out of thawed PBMCs. Source: CD4+ T cells from blood, taken at baseline. The receptors shown here come from a human donor with classical Hodgkin lymphoma.

The V call is TRBV12-5, the J call TRBJ2-1; possibly TRBD2 for D (5 bases). The germline CDR1 and CDR2 sequences are LGHNT and FRNRAP. V was shortened by 4 bases and J by 5 bases, with 33 bases between the two germline ends. CDR3 length: 21 amino acids. CDR3 sequence reads: CASGYFWAGGYIAGVHNEQFF. DNA for the CDR3: TGTGCTAGTGGTTATTTTTGGGCCGGAGGTTACATAGCTGGTGTACACAATGAGCAGTTCTTC.

The CDR3 DNA is TGTGCCAGCAGCCCCGCCCGGACTAGCGGGAGTAATGAGCAGTTCTTC. Its protein is CASSPARTSGSNEQFF. The gene calls are TRBV9 and TRBJ2-1; 13 bases fit TRBD2. The CDR3 contains 16 residues. Germline V gives CDR1 SGDLS, CDR2 YYNGEE. V dropped 4 bases and J dropped 7; count of bases not matched to a gene: 8.

This rearrangement joins TRBV10-3 to TRBJ1-2; TRBD1 aligns across 7 bases. This CDR3 has 12 amino acids. Per the germline V gene, CDR1 is ENHRY and CDR2 is SYGVKD. The J segment lost 8 bases and the V segment lost 5 bases, leaving 5 bases of the junction unmatched. CDR3 amino acids: CAISTTGFGYTF. CDR3 in DNA: TGTGCCATCAGTACGACAGGGTTCGGCTACACCTTC.

This clone has a single count. This sequence joins TRBV2 and TRBJ2-5, with D maybe TRBD2 (5 bases). The V gene lost 4 bases and the J gene lost 3 bases, with 12 bases spanning the gap. The CDR3 length is 14 residues. Germline V gene sequence: CDR1 SNHLY, CDR2 FYNNEI. CDR3 DNA sequence: TGTGCCAGCAGTGTTGACTATGCTGAAGAGACCCAGTACTTC. Translation gives CASSVDYAEETQYF.

V usage is TRBV6-5 and J usage is TRBJ1-1, with a possible D match to TRBD1 (5 bases). Germline lookup yields CDR1 MNHEY and CDR2 SVGAGI. The germline V and J ends were trimmed by 5 bases and 7 bases, with 11 bases remaining between them. The CDR3 runs to 12 residues. The CDR3 nucleotides read TGTGCCAGCAGTACCCCAGGGAATGAAGCTTTCTTT. Its protein product is CASSTPGNEAFF.

The CDR3 DNA is TGTGCCAGCTCACCGTCTAGACAGGGAAATTCACCCCTCCACTTT. Encoded protein: CASSPSRQGNSPLHF. The chain combines TRBV18 with TRBJ1-6, with 7 bases aligning to TRBD1. CDR1 and CDR2 from the germline V gene are KGHSH and LQKENI. The CDR3 totals 15 residues. J lost 7 bases, V lost 3 bases, and 6 bases had no gene match.

The chain couples TRBV2 to TRBJ2-7, with a tentative D call TRBD2 (6 bases). Germline CDR1 and CDR2: SNHLY and FYNNEI. V was trimmed by 1 base and J by 7 bases, leaving 11 bases between them. The CDR3 has 13 amino acids. The CDR3 loop reads CASSEVGAGEQYF. CDR3 coding DNA: TGTGCCAGCAGTGAAGTCGGCGCGGGGGAGCAGTACTTC.

The genes are TRBV11-2 and TRBJ2-3; D might be TRBD2 (5 bases). Trimming shortened V by 5 bases and J by 3 bases, and 12 bases separated the two germline ends. Germline V lookup: CDR1 SGHAT, CDR2 FQNNGV. There are 14 residues in the CDR3. CDR3 sequence reads: CASSRGVVTDTQYF. The CDR3 DNA sequence: TGTGCCAGCAGCCGGGGAGTTGTGACAGATACGCAGTATTTT.

This clone showed up just once. This chain's CDR3 is CASRWEGNQPQHF. The CDR3 DNA is TGTGCCAGCAGATGGGAAGGGAATCAGCCCCAGCATTTT. The chain joins TRBV6-1 to TRBJ1-5; D remains unclear. CDR1 MNHNS and CDR2 SASEGT come from the germline V gene. Trimming left V 6 bases short and J 4 bases short, with 10 bases between. CDR3 length equals 13 residues.

The rearrangement links TRBV7-2 to TRBJ2-3, with D hard to call. The CDR3 sequence is 16 residues long. V was shortened by 1 base and J by 7 bases, with 18 bases between the two germline ends. Germline loops: CDR1 SGHTA, CDR2 FQGNSA. The CDR3 DNA sequence: TGTGCCAGCAGCTTAGTAGGAAGGATCCGTCCGAATACGCAGTATTTT. Translating it yields CASSLVGRIRPNTQYF.

This chain links TRBV7-2 with TRBJ2-7, with a possible D match to TRBD2 (7 bases). The CDR3 sequence is 13 residues long. The germline gives CDR1 SGHTA, CDR2 FQGNSA. V lost 5 bases and J lost 6, with 14 bases in between. The CDR3 DNA is TGTGCCAGCAGCCCTAGGGCGGGGGCCGAGCAGTACTTC. Its translation: CASSPRAGAEQYF.

This rearrangement joins TRBV10-3 to TRBJ1-6; 10 bases map to TRBD1. Germline loops: CDR1 ENHRY, CDR2 SYGVKD. V lost 6 bases to trimming and J lost 9 bases; unmatched junction nucleotides: 8. The CDR3 has 15 amino acids. The CDR3 DNA sequence: TGTGCCATCAGGGGGACAGGGGTCTCGGCTTCACCCCTCCACTTT. It codes for CAIRGTGVSASPLHF.

The chain is built from TRBV18 and TRBJ1-3; no reliable D call. CDR3 size: 15 residues. V lost 0 bases and J 1 base, leaving 7 bases between the germline ends. CDR1 is KGHSH, CDR2 LQKENI, per germline. Written as DNA, the CDR3 is TGTGCCAGCTCACCACCATTGCTTTCTGGAAACACCATATATTTT. As protein: CASSPPLLSGNTIYF.

This chain connects TRBV7-8 to TRBJ2-5, with 7 bases lining up with TRBD2. V lost 2 bases to trimming and J lost 3 bases; unmatched junction nucleotides: 3. The CDR3 totals 14 residues. Looked up from germline, CDR1 is SGHVS and CDR2 is FQNEAQ. The CDR3 sequence: CASSLSGAKETQYF. Here the CDR3 DNA reads TGTGCCAGCAGCTTAAGCGGGGCAAAAGAGACCCAGTACTTC.

In this sample, this clone turned up a few times. This CDR3 is CASSDPGQGWNEQFF. The DNA for the CDR3 is TGCGCCAGCAGTGATCCGGGACAGGGCTGGAATGAGCAGTTCTTC. The rearrangement uses TRBV10-1 and TRBJ2-1; 9 bases agree with TRBD1. Germline V CDR1 and CDR2: WNHNN, SYGVQD (reference sequence). This CDR3 contains 15 residues. V lost 3 bases to trimming and J lost 7 bases; unmatched junction nucleotides: 7.

This chain joins TRBV6-6 and TRBJ1-6, with no clear D. V lost 0 bases, J lost 9 bases, and 15 bases lay in between. CDR1 is MNHNY, CDR2 SVGAGI, per germline (reference sequence). CDR3 length equals 16 residues. The CDR3, as DNA: TGTGCCAGCAGTTACTCGATTCCGGGGAGTGGTTCACCCCTCCACTTT. Encoded protein: CASSYSIPGSGSPLHF.

This chain connects TRBV10-3 to TRBJ2-3; D ambiguous. With 2 bases removed from V and 6 bases from J, the gap between germline ends came to 15 bases. The CDR3 extends over 15 amino acids. CDR1 and CDR2 from the germline V gene are ENHRY and SYGVKD. The CDR3 is CAISEGQERSDTQYF. DNA for the CDR3: TGTGCCATCAGTGAGGGGCAGGAGAGGTCGGATACGCAGTATTTT.

In DNA, the CDR3 is TGTGCCAGCATTGGGTCGGTGACAGTCTCCTACGAGCAGTACTTC. It translates to CASIGSVTVSYEQYF. V is TRBV28 and J is TRBJ2-7; tentatively, D is TRBD1 (5 bases). This CDR3 has 15 residues. Germline V gives CDR1 MDHEN, CDR2 SYDVKM. V lost 7 bases and J lost 0, with 16 bases in between.

CDR3 residues: CASSTTGDEQFF. The CDR3 DNA sequence: TGTGCCAGCAGCACGACAGGGGATGAGCAGTTCTTC. The chain recombines TRBV28 with TRBJ2-1; 8 bases map to TRBD1. The CDR3 contains 12 residues. V shed 6 bases, J shed 8 bases, and the junction held 3 bases outside the gene matches. CDR1 is MDHEN and CDR2 is SYDVKM in the germline V gene.

The CDR3 is CASSVGEDRIYEQYF. CDR3 nucleotides: TGTGCCAGCAGCGTAGGGGAGGACCGCATCTACGAGCAGTACTTC. V gene TRBV9 combines with J gene TRBJ2-7; perhaps TRBD2 as D (6 bases). V lost 0 bases to trimming and J lost 3 bases, with 13 bases between them. The CDR3 extends over 15 amino acids. Per germline, CDR1 SGDLS and CDR2 YYNGEE.

The CDR3 DNA reads as TGTGCCAGCAGCCGGGACATTTACTACGAGCAGTACTTC. Translation gives CASSRDIYYEQYF. The V call is TRBV5-5, the J call TRBJ2-7; D perhaps matches TRBD1 (6 bases). Per germline, CDR1 SGHKS and CDR2 YYEKEE (reference sequence). With 4 bases removed from V and 3 bases from J, the gap between germline ends came to 11 bases. This CDR3 comprises 13 residues.

The chain employs TRBV11-3 and TRBJ2-2, with 10 bases fitting TRBD2. CDR3 length: 15 amino acids. Per the germline V gene, CDR1 is SGHNT and CDR2 is YENEEA. V lost 6 bases and J lost 0; bases outside the gene matches: 1. The DNA of the CDR3 is TGTGCCAGCAGTAGCGGGGGGACGAACACCGGGGAGCTGTTTTTT. As protein: CASSSGGTNTGELFF.

The CDR3 here is CASSLSGNTEAFF. The CDR3 coding sequence is TGTGCCAGTAGCCTTTCTGGGAACACTGAAGCTTTCTTT. The J gene is TRBJ1-1, the V gene TRBV19; D gene uncertain. CDR1 is LNHDA and CDR2 is SQIVND in the germline V gene (reference sequence). V was clipped by 6 bases and J by 1 base, with 9 bases between them. This CDR3 is built from 13 residues.

The chain carries TRBV19 and TRBJ1-5; 7 nucleotides agree with TRBD1. The trim removed 4 bases at V and 1 base at J, leaving 7 bases unmatched. There are 16 residues in the CDR3. The germline gives CDR1 LNHDA, CDR2 SQIVND (reference sequence). The CDR3 region is CASSSPTGLSNQPQHF. For the CDR3, the DNA is TGTGCCAGTAGTAGCCCGACAGGGTTAAGCAATCAGCCCCAGCATTTT.

The V call is TRBV10-3, the J call TRBJ2-7; 8 bases line up with TRBD1. Germline lookup yields CDR1 ENHRY and CDR2 SYGVKD. CDR3 length: 15 amino acids. V trimming: 4 bases; J trimming: 4 bases; junction bases outside the gene matches: 9. The CDR3 sequence: CAISVLRQGRYEQYF. For the CDR3, the DNA is TGTGCCATCAGTGTTCTAAGACAGGGGCGGTACGAGCAGTACTTC.

J is TRBJ2-7 and V is TRBV6-1; 12 bases align to TRBD2. Germline trimming cut 4 bases from V and 3 bases from J; bases unmatched to any gene: 1. CDR3 length equals 14 residues. The germline gives CDR1 MNHNS, CDR2 SASEGT. Here the CDR3 reads CASSVTSGSYEQYF. The CDR3 coding sequence is TGTGCCAGCAGTGTGACTAGCGGGAGCTACGAGCAGTACTTC.

This rearrangement joins TRBV27 to TRBJ1-6, with D possibly TRBD1 on 5 matching bases. The CDR3 runs to 18 residues. Germline loops: CDR1 MNHEY, CDR2 SMNVEV (reference sequence). Deletions cut 5 bases from V and 0 bases from J, with 17 bases between. The CDR3 DNA follows: TGTGCCAGCAGTACCGGGGGGGGGTTGAGCTCCTATAATTCACCCCTCCACTTT. Protein product: CASSTGGGLSSYNSPLHF.

V usage is TRBV5-1 and J usage is TRBJ1-2; no firm D call. The ends were cut back, 4 bases at V and 2 bases at J, with 6 bases in the middle. This CDR3 spans 12 amino acids. Germline CDR1 reads SGHRS; CDR2 reads YFSETQ. The CDR3 protein is CASSGQNYGYTF. The CDR3 DNA reads as TGCGCCAGCAGCGGCCAGAACTATGGCTACACCTTC.

The chain combines TRBV7-9 with TRBJ1-2; D might be TRBD1 (5 bases). CDR1 and CDR2 from the germline V gene are SEHNR and FQNEAQ (reference sequence). This CDR3 is 17 amino acids long. With 6 bases removed from V and 2 bases from J, the gap between germline ends came to 22 bases. DNA of the CDR3: TGTGCCAGCAGACTAGTTCCTAACAGGACTCGAAACTATGGCTACACCTTC. The encoded protein is CASRLVPNRTRNYGYTF.

The V call is TRBV6-1, the J call TRBJ2-5; 8 bases fit TRBD1. The CDR3 covers 15 residues. Germline-derived CDR1 and CDR2 are MNHNS and SASEGT. After removal of 2 bases from V and 5 bases from J, the junction contained 7 bases not matched to a gene. Here the CDR3 DNA reads TGTGCCAGCAGTGAAAGCCCCAGGGGGCAGGAGACCCAGTACTTC. Translated, it gives CASSESPRGQETQYF.